This section outlines one T cell receptor beta chain sequence together with its context. The antigen remains unidentified. Trimming shortened V by 0 bases and J by 0 bases, and 16 bases separated the two germline ends. CDR1 is LGHNA, CDR2 YNFKEQ, per germline. CDR3 length: 18 residues. The source of the sample is a study of a mutant IDH1 vaccine in newly diagnosed glioma. Here immunoSEQ multiplex PCR was the method, and the copy in TCRdb shows in-frame clones only, minus some. The data contain roughly 50,000 clones, approximately 79% of them singletons. Regarding time point: week 35, safety follow-up. What each vaccine dose contained was 300 ug of mutant IDH1 20-mer peptide, accompanied by topical imiquimod.

This chain connects TRBV4-2 to TRBJ2-3; D uncertain. The sequencing used PBMCs, collected from a glioma patient whose treatment included an IDH1 peptide vaccine. The clonotype was recovered from a man aged 35 to 55 with glioma. CDR3 sequence: CASSQDMIGGISTDTQYF. In nucleotides, the CDR3 is TGTGCCAGCAGCCAAGATATGATCGGCGGTATTAGCACAGATACGCAGTATTTT.